This TCR beta chain was recorded in a study of blood T cell repertoires in COVID-19. Across the study: T cells, B-cell-depleted T cells, or PBMCs provided the cDNA or gDNA that served as material.

The data were produced by immunoSEQ multiplex PCR, yet TCRdb's version contains in-frame clones alone and is incomplete. This table holds about 480,000 clones, nearly 90% found once. Germline CDR1 reads SGHKS; CDR2 reads YYEKEE (reference sequence). There are 13 residues in the CDR3. Losses at the gene ends were 4 bases for V and 6 bases for J; bases not matched to a gene: 4. In terms of age and location, participants ranged from about 18 to 100 years and lived in about two dozen US areas. The J gene is TRBJ1-1, the V gene TRBV5-5, with TRBD1 identical over 9 bases. Sequencing was done on a sample of PBMCs or T cells enriched from blood (not recorded which). The receptor was isolated from a young woman with acute COVID-19. The CDR3 sequence is CASSGQGIAEAFF. CDR3 in DNA: TGTGCCAGCAGCGGACAGGGGATCGCTGAAGCTTTCTTT.